A single sample gave rise to the 16 T cell receptor beta chains below, sequenced in a study of siplizumab effects on memory and regulatory T cells (dated 2019 in TCRdb). Libraries came from the immunoSEQ multiplex PCR assay. TCRdb obtained this table from immuneACCESS and retained in-frame rearrangements with V and J assigned. These tables miss some clones; where compared with another copy, unresolved V genes account for less than half of the shortfall, and the remainder is unexplained. For this sample there are more than 95,000 clones; approximately 93% appear just once. Together, the top ten hold around 0.62% of the sample. Input material: Tregs sorted from blood. The receptors were sampled from a human donor in good health.

This rearrangement joins TRBV7-9 to TRBJ2-7, with a weak D call TRBD2 (6 bases). Trimming stripped 6 bases from V and 0 bases from J, with 15 bases between. CDR1 and CDR2 (germline): SEHNR, FQNEAQ (reference sequence). This CDR3 spans 15 amino acids. The CDR3 is CASSWDLTFSYEQYF. The CDR3 nucleotides read TGTGCCAGCAGTTGGGACTTAACGTTCTCCTACGAGCAGTACTTC. The variable domain in full, completed from reference TRBV7-9 and TRBJ2-7, reads DTGVSQNPRHKITKRGQNVTFRCDPISEHNRLYWYRQTLGQGPEFLTYFQNEAQLEKSRLLSDRFSAERPKGSFSTLEIQRTEQGDSAMYLCASSWDLTFSYEQYFGPGTRLTVT.

This clone was found once. V and J are TRBV10-3 and TRBJ1-2; 7 bases agree with TRBD1. The germline V gene has CDR1 ENHRY and CDR2 SYGVKD. V lost 11 bases, J lost 1 base, and 4 bases stayed unmatched. CDR3 length equals 12 residues. The CDR3: CAVTGDNYGYTF. The CDR3 nucleotides are TGTGCCGTTACAGGGGATAACTATGGCTACACCTTC.

The chain joins TRBV4-3 to TRBJ1-2; TRBD1 aligns across 7 bases. The CDR3 is 14 residues long. The germline CDR1 and CDR2 sequences are LGHNA and YSLEER. With V trimmed by 2 bases and J by 2 bases, 2 bases remained unmatched. This chain's CDR3 is CASSQPGQNYGYTF. CDR3 DNA sequence: TGCGCCAGCAGCCAACCGGGACAGAACTATGGCTACACCTTC.

The chain employs TRBV10-3 and TRBJ1-5; 10 bases are a match to TRBD1. J gave up 4 bases and V 5 bases, and 5 bases lay outside the gene matches. Germline CDR1 ENHRY, CDR2 SYGVKD. The CDR3 has 15 amino acids. DNA of the CDR3: TGTGCCATCAGTCCGGGACAGGGGTCTAATCAGCCCCAGCATTTT. Translation gives CAISPGQGSNQPQHF.

The chain recombines TRBV5-4 with TRBJ1-2; 12 bases match TRBD1. Germline CDR1 and CDR2: SGHNT and YYREEE (reference sequence). CDR3 length equals 15 residues. Germline trimming cut 0 bases from V and 8 bases from J; bases unmatched to any gene: 5. The CDR3, as DNA: TGTGCCAGCAGCTTGGTGGGACAGGGGGCGCAGGGCTACACCTTC. This encodes CASSLVGQGAQGYTF.

V usage is TRBV30 and J usage is TRBJ2-5; D remains unclear. The J call may be mistaken, given a closer DNA end match to TRBJ2-7. Germline values: CDR1 GTSNPN, CDR2 SVGIG (reference sequence). The CDR3 is 11 residues long. CDR3 bases: TGTGCCTGGAGTGCAGCCTACGAGCAGTACTTC. Protein: CAWSAAYEQYF.

The chain employs TRBV7-9 and TRBJ1-2; D is uncertain. The CDR3 loop spans 14 amino acids. Germline lookup yields CDR1 SEHNR and CDR2 FQNEAQ (reference sequence). Trimming took 0 bases from V and 0 from J, leaving 5 bases between them. The CDR3 region is CASSLANTNYGYTF. DNA for the CDR3: TGTGCCAGCAGCTTAGCGAACACTAACTATGGCTACACCTTC.

The rearrangement uses TRBV5-1 and TRBJ1-1, with D possibly TRBD1 on 5 matching bases. The germline V and J ends were trimmed by 4 bases and 8 bases, with 12 bases remaining between them. The length of the CDR3 is 12 residues. CDR1 is SGHRS, CDR2 YFSETQ, per germline. CDR3 residues: CASSQPGTEAFF. The CDR3 bases are TGCGCCAGCAGCCAGCCGGGGACCGAAGCTTTCTTT.

The CDR3 DNA is TGTGCCAGTAGACCAACGACAGGGATTTTTCAGCCCCAGCATTTT. Translated: CASRPTTGIFQPQHF. This chain joins TRBV19 and TRBJ1-5, with 7 bases aligning to TRBD1. Trimming at V came to 6 bases and at J to 6 bases, leaving 11 bases not matched to a gene. In germline, CDR1 is LNHDA, CDR2 SQIVND (reference sequence). The CDR3 extends over 15 amino acids.

The CDR3: CASSPDRRDTQYF. DNA for the CDR3: TGTGCCAGCAGCCCTGACCGGAGGGATACGCAGTATTTT. V and J are TRBV5-6 and TRBJ2-3; possibly TRBD2 for D (5 bases). Germline CDR1 and CDR2: SGHDT and YYEEEE. V lost 4 bases and J 6 bases, leaving 12 bases between the germline ends. The length of the CDR3 is 13 residues.

The rearrangement joins TRBV7-9 to TRBJ1-3; D perhaps matches TRBD1 (5 bases). V gave up 5 bases and J gave up 4 bases, with 18 bases separating them. Looked up from germline, CDR1 is SEHNR and CDR2 is FQNEAQ (reference sequence). The CDR3 runs 16 residues. CDR3 bases: TGTGCCAGCAGCCGCCTACGGGGGGTCTCCGGAAACACCATATATTTT. Translated: CASSRLRGVSGNTIYF.

This chain uses TRBV10-3 with TRBJ2-5; maybe TRBD1 (5 bases). The V end lost 4 bases, the J end lost 2 bases, and 11 bases lay between the germline ends. CDR3 length: 14 residues. Germline assignment: CDR1 ENHRY and CDR2 SYGVKD. Here the CDR3 reads CAISVTTDQETQYF. The DNA of the CDR3 is TGTGCCATCAGTGTAACGACAGATCAAGAGACCCAGTACTTC.

The J gene is TRBJ2-6, the V gene TRBV19; D not certain. The germline V and J ends were trimmed by 5 bases and 5 bases, with 1 base remaining between them. The CDR3 is 11 amino acids. The V gene's germline CDR1 is LNHDA and CDR2 SQIVND (reference sequence). The CDR3 reads CASSRANVLTF. CDR3 nucleotides: TGTGCCAGTAGTCGGGCCAACGTCCTGACTTTC. Variable domain in full (rest from reference TRBV19 and TRBJ2-6): DGGITQSPKYLFRKEGQNVTLSCEQNLNHDAMYWYRQDPGQGLRLIYYSQIVNDFQKGDIAEGYSVSREKKESFPLTVTSAQKNPTAFYLCASSRANVLTFGAGSRLTVL.

This chain joins TRBV6-1 and TRBJ2-1; 8 nucleotides line up with TRBD2. CDR3 size: 15 residues. CDR1 and CDR2 from the germline V gene are MNHNS and SASEGT. The J segment lost 7 bases and the V segment lost 6 bases, leaving 11 bases of the junction unmatched. The CDR3, as DNA: TGTGCCAGCAGACTAGCCGGGGGGGGCCGTAATGAGCAGTTCTTC. Amino acids: CASRLAGGGRNEQFF.

V and J are TRBV5-4 and TRBJ2-2; 8 nucleotides align to TRBD1. V lost 5 bases, J lost 0 bases, and 3 bases stayed unmatched. The CDR3 is made up of 15 amino acids. Germline V gene data show CDR1 as SGHNT and CDR2 as YYREEE (reference sequence). The CDR3 loop reads CASRSGQANTGELFF. The CDR3 DNA follows: TGTGCCAGCAGGTCGGGACAGGCGAACACCGGGGAGCTGTTTTTT.

The gene calls are TRBV2 and TRBJ1-6; D not certain. CDR1 is SNHLY, CDR2 FYNNEI, per germline. The CDR3 sequence is 12 residues long. V lost 8 bases and J lost 4, with 6 bases in between. CDR3 sequence: CASELYNSPLHF. CDR3 nucleotides: TGTGCCAGCGAGCTATATAATTCACCCCTCCACTTT.